The sequence of this T cell receptor beta chain was determined in a study of cytomegalovirus exposure and HLA in healthy donors. PCR was performed using 60 Vbeta and 13 Jbeta primers. Method: immunoSEQ multiplex PCR; TCRdb's copy keeps in-frame clones and lacks some. The sample records roughly 180,000 clones, roughly 74% being singletons. The study's findings and limits: Sequencing depth across donors, presence/absence analyses assumed, was roughly uniform. Highest at DRB1 and lowest at HLA-C, TCR association rates differed among HLA loci in a later analysis. Investigators reported 150 to 200 TCR beta chains as tied to cytomegalovirus. The records held CMV serostatus as the only immune exposure information.

After removal of 6 bases from V and 9 bases from J, the junction contained 5 bases not matched to a gene. Germline values: CDR1 SNHLY, CDR2 FYNNEI. CDR3 size: 12 residues. In the case of this clone: The antigen remains undetermined.

This clonotype was sampled from a female donor in good health and CMV-seronegative. V gene TRBV2 combines with J gene TRBJ2-1; 7 bases agree with TRBD1. The sample comprised PBMCs. The chain's CDR3 is CASRTTGVEQFF. The CDR3 DNA is TGTGCCAGCAGGACAACAGGGGTTGAGCAGTTCTTC.